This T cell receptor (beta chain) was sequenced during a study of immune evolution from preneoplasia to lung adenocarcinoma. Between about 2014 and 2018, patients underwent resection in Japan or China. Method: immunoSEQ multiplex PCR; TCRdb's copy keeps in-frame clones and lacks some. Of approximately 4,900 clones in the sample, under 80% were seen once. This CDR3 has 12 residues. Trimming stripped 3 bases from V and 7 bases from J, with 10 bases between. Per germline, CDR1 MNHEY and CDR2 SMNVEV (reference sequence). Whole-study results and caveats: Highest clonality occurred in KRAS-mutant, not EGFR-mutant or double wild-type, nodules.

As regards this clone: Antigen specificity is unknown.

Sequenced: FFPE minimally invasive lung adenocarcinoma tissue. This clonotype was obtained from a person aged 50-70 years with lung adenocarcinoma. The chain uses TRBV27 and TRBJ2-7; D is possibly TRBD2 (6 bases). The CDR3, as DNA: TGTGCCAGCAGTTTTGTAGGACTAGAGCAGTACTTC. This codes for CASSFVGLEQYF.